This is a list of T cell receptor beta chains from one sample in a study of graft-versus-host responses after intestinal transplantation. Measured with immunoSEQ multiplex PCR; TCRdb has only the in-frame clones, and not every one. The sample contains about 39,000 clones, under 90% of which appear only once. Specimen: PBMCs, collected just under 270 days after transplant. The receptors come from a human patient who received an intestinal transplant, so some T cells may come from the graft donor. CDR3s include the opening cysteine and the closing phenylalanine or tryptophan. Each record gives: clone size, D gene, J gene, CDR3 length, V gene, CDR3 DNA, CDR3 protein. The D gene is left open where the match is weak. The size entry is marked missing in some rows and otherwise reads once, few, many or a size class.

>NA|NA|TRBJ2-1|14|TRBV5-1
TGCGCCAGCAGCTTGCCACGGGGCTACAATGAGCAGTTCTTC
CASSLPRGYNEQFF
>few|NA|TRBJ1-1|14|TRBV11-2
TGTGCCAGCAGCTTAGGTTTATCGGATTCGGGAGCTTTCTTT
CASSLGLSDSGAFF
>once|TRBD1|TRBJ2-7|15|TRBV9
TGTGCCAGCAGCGAAGTGACAGGGGGCGTCGACGAGCAGTACTTC
CASSEVTGGVDEQYF
>NA|NA|TRBJ1-5|16|TRBV7-9
TGTGCCAGCAGCTCCCAAACCGACAGAATCAATCAGCCCCAGCATTTT
CASSSQTDRINQPQHF
>few|TRBD1|TRBJ1-6|17|TRBV11-2
TGTGCCAGCAGCTTAGGGGACAGGGGAAGGAATAATTCACCCCTCCACTTT
CASSLGDRGRNNSPLHF
>NA|NA|TRBJ1-6|16|TRBV28
TGTGCCAGCAGTTTAACCCGCCAGGGAGGATATTCACCCCTCCACTTT
CASSLTRQGGYSPLHF
>NA|NA|TRBJ1-3|15|TRBV4-2
TGTGCCAGCAGCCAAGATAACAGGGACGAAAACACCATATATTTT
CASSQDNRDENTIYF
>once|NA|TRBJ2-4|11|TRBV6-5
TGTGCCAGCAGAGACTTCGGGATTCAGTACTTC
CASRDFGIQYF
>NA|TRBD1|TRBJ1-2|15|TRBV10-3
TGTGCCATCAGTGAGTTGAGGGGGCGCGACTATGGCTACACCTTC
CAISELRGRDYGYTF
>NA|NA|TRBJ1-2|13|TRBV5-8
TGTGCCAGCAGCTGGGTCACAGGGTACGGCTACACCTTC
CASSWVTGYGYTF
>NA|NA|TRBJ2-1|12|TRBV10-1
TGCGCCAGCAGCGGGGGTATGAATGAGCAGTTCTTC
CASSGGMNEQFF
>NA|NA|TRBJ1-2|16|TRBV4-2
TGTGCCAGCAGCCAACCAACAGGGCGGGCTAACTATGGCTACACCTTC
CASSQPTGRANYGYTF
>NA|NA|TRBJ2-1|15|TRBV4-2
TGTGCCAGCAGCCAGATAGCGGCCTCCTACAATGAGCAGTTCTTC
CASSQIAASYNEQFF
>NA|NA|TRBJ2-7|14|TRBV27
TGTGCCAGCAGTCCCGGCCCAGAGGTGGGGGAGCAGTACTTC
CASSPGPEVGEQYF
>NA|NA|TRBJ2-7|16|TRBV30
TGTGCCTGGAGCCCCTCTCGACTAGGGAGCTCCTACGAGCAGTACTTC
CAWSPSRLGSSYEQYF